The 18 T cell receptor beta chains below come from one sample, sequenced in a study of T cell changes during pregnancy in multiple sclerosis. The assay was immunoSEQ multiplex PCR, and TCRdb's table has in-frame clones only and misses some. The repertoire holds tens of thousands of clones, with around 93% as singletons. The sample consisted of peripheral blood, taken after pregnancy. All receptors derive from a female donor with multiple sclerosis, enrolled in a pregnancy study.

V usage is TRBV10-3 and J usage is TRBJ2-2; 11 bases match TRBD1. J gave up 6 bases and V 6 bases, and 6 bases lay outside the gene matches. The CDR3 totals 15 residues. Germline V CDR1 and CDR2: ENHRY, SYGVKD. CDR3 nucleotide sequence: TGTGCCATCAGCCGGGACAGGGGGTCGTCCGGGGAGCTGTTTTTT. Translation: CAISRDRGSSGELFF.

The gene calls are TRBV18 and TRBJ1-2, with D uncertain. V dropped 2 bases and J dropped 4 bases, with 20 bases sitting between them. Germline V CDR1 and CDR2: KGHSH, LQKENI. The CDR3 is made up of 17 amino acids. The CDR3 region has the DNA TGTGCCAGCTCACCAACGGTCTATCCCCCGGGAATCTATGGCTACACCTTC. Amino acid sequence: CASSPTVYPPGIYGYTF.

V usage is TRBV9 and J usage is TRBJ1-4; perhaps TRBD1 as D (5 bases). Germline CDR1 and CDR2: SGDLS and YYNGEE. V dropped 4 bases and J dropped 8 bases, with 18 bases sitting between them. CDR3 size: 15 residues. The CDR3 DNA is TGTGCCAGCAGCTCAGCCGCGGGGCAATCCGAAAAACTGTTTTTT. Residues: CASSSAAGQSEKLFF.

V usage is TRBV6-1 and J usage is TRBJ1-2; D might be TRBD1 (6 bases). Trimming removed 8 bases from V and 2 bases from J, with 15 bases in between. CDR3 length equals 14 residues. Germline CDR1 and CDR2: MNHNS and SASEGT. CDR3 DNA: TGTGCCAGCTCGAAGGCAGGGGAGAACTATGGCTACACCTTC. Its protein is CASSKAGENYGYTF.

The genes are TRBV9 and TRBJ2-5, with D tentatively TRBD1 (6 bases). Trimming removed 4 bases from V and 4 bases from J, with 20 bases in between. CDR1 SGDLS and CDR2 YYNGEE come from the germline V gene. CDR3 size: 16 residues. The CDR3 protein is CASSSSGRGRTETQYF. CDR3 coding DNA: TGTGCCAGCAGCTCAAGCGGCAGGGGAAGGACAGAGACCCAGTACTTC.

V gene TRBV7-9 combines with J gene TRBJ2-2; TRBD2 might be the D (5 bases). Deletions cut 11 bases from V and 2 bases from J, with 12 bases between. Germline assignment: CDR1 SEHNR and CDR2 FQNEAQ (reference sequence). This CDR3 is 13 amino acids long. The CDR3 DNA reads TGTGCCGGAGGAGAAGGAAACACCGGGGAGCTGTTTTTT. Residues: CAGGEGNTGELFF.

This CDR3 reads CSVDKRGSYNEQFF. The CDR3 nucleotides read TGCAGCGTTGACAAGCGGGGGTCCTACAATGAGCAGTTCTTC. This chain uses TRBV29-1 with TRBJ2-1; 8 nucleotides line up with TRBD2. With 3 bases clipped from V and 1 base from J, the junction kept 2 bases outside the gene matches. The CDR3 is made up of 14 amino acids. Germline CDR1 reads SQVTM; CDR2 reads ANQGSEA.

The J gene is TRBJ1-1, the V gene TRBV5-6, with D hard to call. The CDR3 is made up of 14 amino acids. Germline assignment: CDR1 SGHDT and CDR2 YYEEEE. With 0 bases removed from V and 2 bases from J, the gap between germline ends came to 8 bases. The CDR3 DNA reads TGTGCCAGCAGCTTGGTCGGCGGAAACACTGAAGCTTTCTTT. Its translation: CASSLVGGNTEAFF.

The genes are TRBV28 and TRBJ1-2; 7 positions agree with TRBD1. V lost 5 bases and J lost 6; bases outside the gene matches: 9. Germline assignment: CDR1 MDHEN and CDR2 SYDVKM. The CDR3 length is 14 residues. CDR3 DNA sequence: TGTGCCAGCAGTCCGCCTCCCACAGGGGATGGCTACACCTTC. As protein: CASSPPPTGDGYTF.

This clone was seen only a few times. This chain connects TRBV10-1 to TRBJ2-5; the D gene is possibly TRBD2 (5 bases). The CDR3 is 13 amino acids. V was clipped by 3 bases and J by 4 bases, with 9 bases between them. Germline CDR1 reads WNHNN; CDR2 reads SYGVQD (reference sequence). The CDR3 nucleotides read TGCGCCAGCAGTGATCGGGGTTTAGAGACCCAGTACTTC. It yields the protein CASSDRGLETQYF.

The chain joins TRBV29-1 to TRBJ1-1, with 9 positions matching TRBD1. The CDR3 covers 13 residues. Unmatched junction bases numbered 1, after V lost 0 bases and J lost 5 bases. In germline, CDR1 is SQVTM, CDR2 ANQGSEA. This chain's CDR3 is CSVEETGGTEAFF. The CDR3 region has the DNA TGCAGCGTTGAAGAGACAGGGGGGACTGAAGCTTTCTTT.

V and J are TRBV7-9 and TRBJ2-5; 8 nucleotides agree with TRBD1. J was trimmed by 7 bases and V by 3 bases; bases with no gene match: 7. In germline, CDR1 is SEHNR, CDR2 FQNEAQ (reference sequence). This CDR3 region has 14 residues. This CDR3 reads CASSFNPGQGTQYF. CDR3 in DNA: TGTGCCAGCAGCTTTAATCCTGGACAGGGGACCCAGTACTTC. The variable domain in full, completed from reference TRBV7-9 and TRBJ2-5, reads DTGVSQNPRHKITKRGQNVTFRCDPISEHNRLYWYRQTLGQGPEFLTYFQNEAQLEKSRLLSDRFSAERPKGSFSTLEIQRTEQGDSAMYLCASSFNPGQGTQYFGPGTRLLVL.

This clone was seen once. J is TRBJ2-3 and V is TRBV18; possibly TRBD2 for D (6 bases). V was shortened by 0 bases and J by 5 bases, with 9 bases between the two germline ends. The CDR3 is 14 residues long. Germline V gives CDR1 KGHSH, CDR2 LQKENI. CDR3 loop: CASSPPAGGDTQYF. The CDR3 nucleotides are TGTGCCAGCTCACCACCGGCCGGGGGAGATACGCAGTATTTT. The full variable domain, completed using reference TRBV18 and TRBJ2-3, is NAGVMQNPRHLVRRRGQEARLRCSPMKGHSHVYWYRQLPEEGLKFMVYLQKENIIDESGMPKERFSAEFPKEGPSILRIQQVVRGDSAAYFCASSPPAGGDTQYFGPGTRLTVL.

V is TRBV7-2 and J is TRBJ2-1; D is unclear. The CDR3 is 13 residues long. Trimming shortened V by 1 base and J by 8 bases, and 9 bases separated the two germline ends. CDR1 and CDR2 (germline): SGHTA, FQGNSA. CDR3 sequence (DNA): TGTGCCAGCAGCTTAGTCGGTTTCGATGAGCAGTTCTTC. It codes for CASSLVGFDEQFF.

The chain has TRBV19 and TRBJ2-1; TRBD1 is a possible D gene (6 bases). CDR1 and CDR2 (germline): LNHDA, SQIVND (reference sequence). CDR3 size: 16 residues. Between the trimmed V and J ends, which lost 3 bases and 1 base, there was a span of 13 bases. DNA of the CDR3: TGTGCCAGTAGTATCCTACAGGGTCCGTCCTACAATGAGCAGTTCTTC. Its translation: CASSILQGPSYNEQFF.

V gene TRBV7-3 combines with J gene TRBJ1-1; D uncertain. The ends were cut back, 1 base at V and 3 bases at J, with 9 bases in the middle. The V gene's germline CDR1 is SGHTA and CDR2 FQGTGA. The CDR3 covers 14 residues. The CDR3 spells CASSLIGGDTEAFF. The CDR3 DNA reads as TGTGCCAGCAGCTTAATAGGCGGAGACACTGAAGCTTTCTTT.

CDR3 amino acids: CATSSLGVEQFF. The CDR3 region has the DNA TGTGCCACCAGCAGCCTGGGAGTTGAGCAGTTCTTC. J is TRBJ2-1 and V is TRBV15; D perhaps matches TRBD2 (5 bases). In germline, CDR1 is LNHNV, CDR2 YYDKDF (reference sequence). This CDR3 is 12 amino acids long. V was pared by 3 bases and J by 9 bases, with 9 bases between.

The chain is built from TRBV1 and TRBJ2-1; TRBD2, as called in the table, went unchecked against the DNA. TRBV1 is a known pseudogene. The CDR3 contains 19 residues. The CDR3, as DNA: TGCACCAGCAGCCAACGATCATCCGGGACTCTGAGCTCCTACAATGAGCAGTTCTTC. Its translation: CTSSQRSSGTLSSYNEQFF.